This TCR beta chain appears in the sequencing data of a study of T cells after yellow fever vaccination. The wider study: Fractions containing few cells were prepared with SMART-Seq v4 Ultra Low Input. Findings and limits, study-wide: Few clonotypes appeared in both CD4 and CD8 compartments. Peaking on day 5 versus 15, the secondary response was faster but weaker.

In this sample, this clonotype turned up a few times. What it binds is unknown. Trimming took off 6 bases at V and 5 bases at J, with 12 bases between the two ends. The CDR3 is 13 amino acids. CDR1 MNHNS and CDR2 SASEGT come from the germline V gene. TCR cDNA, made by 5'RACE template switching, carried an added universal primer site and UMIs. TCRdb redid the calling of the 5' RACE reads with MiXCR, one entry per CDR3 protein. The data show hundreds of thousands of distinct CDR3 sequences, with approximately 21% seen just once and approximately 15% held by the top ten. This specimen was PBMCs, taken 15 days after the yellow fever booster vaccination. The receptor's source is a man aged 25 to 40 who received the YFV17D yellow fever vaccine. The V and J genes are TRBV6-1 and TRBJ2-3; D gene uncertain. CDR3 sequence reads: CASSKQELDTQYF. The CDR3 nucleotides read TGTGCCAGCAGCAAACAAGAGCTAGATACGCAGTATTTT.